This T cell receptor beta chain was documented in a study of T-cell reconstitution after alpha-beta-depleted transplantation in children. The CDR3 extends over 15 amino acids. The V gene lost 8 bases and the J gene lost 0 bases, with 11 bases spanning the gap. Germline values: CDR1 SGHAT, CDR2 FQNNGV. This sample's TCRbeta library carried unique molecular identifier barcodes. A single record per CDR3 protein comes from TCRdb applying MiXCR to the PCR reads. The sample consists of roughly 200,000 distinct CDR3 sequences, roughly 6.6% of them appearing once. Findings and limits, study-wide: Surviving recipient cells, namely T cells and thymic progenitors, were the source of high day-60 TCRbeta diversity in some patients. Roughly two months post-transplant, alpha-beta T cells reportedly originated from several hundred graft clones that had expanded. Most T-cell counts and diversity one year after the transplant came from T cells that were newly produced.

This clonotype was found a few times. As yet, its antigen is unknown. This TCR was recovered from a boy aged 2-9 years with acute lymphoblastic leukemia, due to receive a stem cell transplant. The chain has TRBV11-2 and TRBJ2-6, with D possibly TRBD1 on 5 matching bases. The sequencing used PBMCs, collected before TCRalphabeta/CD19-depleted stem cell transplant. CDR3 in DNA: TGTGCCAGCGGCAGGGCCAACTCTGGGGCCAACGTCCTGACTTTC. Encoded protein: CASGRANSGANVLTF.